These 7 T cell receptor beta chains were sequenced from one sample in a study of radiation and T cells in renal cell carcinoma. Time point reported: blood 2 weeks post-SBRT. Treatment reported: 15 Gy SBRT to primary tumor, nephrectomy 4 weeks later. Using immunoSEQ multiplex PCR, the repertoire was profiled, and TCRdb retains in-frame clones only, with some absent. The sample has roughly 150,000 clones, about nine tenths seen once; the top ten hold 13%. The sample here was blood, taken from a patient whose treatment included radiotherapy and nephrectomy. The receptors shown here come from a woman in her forties or fifties with renal cell carcinoma.

This clone occurred once. The chain carries TRBV5-5 and TRBJ1-2; 8 bases map to TRBD1. Germline V gives CDR1 SGHKS, CDR2 YYEKEE (reference sequence). V was clipped by 7 bases and J by 7 bases; unmatched bases: 9. There are 13 residues in the CDR3. CDR3 DNA sequence: TGTGCCAGCGCAGGACAGGGTTTACGTGGCTACACCTTC. The encoded protein is CASAGQGLRGYTF.

The chain links TRBV9 to TRBJ1-1, with D perhaps TRBD1 (5 bases). The V gene's germline CDR1 is SGDLS and CDR2 YYNGEE. V shed 4 bases and J shed 4 bases, with 11 bases lying between them. CDR3 length: 13 amino acids. The CDR3 is CASSPGTSTEAFF. In DNA, the CDR3 is TGTGCCAGCAGCCCCGGGACGAGCACTGAAGCTTTCTTT.

V and J are TRBV5-1 and TRBJ2-1; no reliable D call. The CDR3 spans 14 residues. The V end lost 0 bases, the J end lost 4 bases, and 8 bases lay between the germline ends. Germline lookup yields CDR1 SGHRS and CDR2 YFSETQ. In DNA form, the CDR3 reads TGCGCCAGCAGCTTGGGGTCTGGATACAATGAGCAGTTCTTC. Translating gives CASSLGSGYNEQFF. Full variable domain (rest looked up from reference TRBV5-1 and TRBJ2-1): KAGVTQTPRYLIKTRGQQVTLSCSPISGHRSVSWYQQTPGQGLQFLFEYFSETQRNKGNFPGRFSGRQFSNSRSEMNVSTLELGDSALYLCASSLGSGYNEQFFGPGTRLTVL.

V and J are TRBV5-1 and TRBJ1-2; the D gene is possibly TRBD1 (5 bases). Germline CDR1 is SGHRS and CDR2 is YFSETQ. The CDR3 sequence is 17 residues long. Trimming removed 0 bases at V and 0 bases at J, with 15 bases between. CDR3 sequence reads: CASSLERGLEANYGYTF. The CDR3 DNA reads TGCGCCAGCAGCTTGGAGAGGGGCCTTGAAGCTAACTATGGCTACACCTTC.

The V and J genes are TRBV4-1 and TRBJ2-4; D not certain. Germline V gives CDR1 MGHRA, CDR2 YSYEKL. CDR3 length: 12 amino acids. Trimming shortened V by 3 bases and J by 8 bases, and 8 bases separated the two germline ends. In DNA form, the CDR3 reads TGCGCCAGCAGCCAGATTGCGGACATTCAGTACTTC. Translating gives CASSQIADIQYF.

The chain couples TRBV5-4 to TRBJ1-5; D ambiguous. From germline, CDR1 is SGHNT and CDR2 YYREEE (reference sequence). The germline V and J ends were trimmed by 4 bases and 5 bases, with 7 bases remaining between them. This CDR3 contains 12 residues. CDR3 DNA sequence: TGTGCCAGCAGCCAGGACCATCAGCCCCAGCATTTT. Amino acid sequence: CASSQDHQPQHF.

The chain joins TRBV30 to TRBJ2-2; tentatively, D is TRBD1 or TRBD2 (6 bases each). Germline CDR1 GTSNPN, CDR2 SVGIG (reference sequence). The CDR3 totals 13 residues. V was cut by 0 bases and J by 11 bases, with 13 bases left in between. DNA of the CDR3: TGTGCCTGGAGTGTACTGAAGGGGGGCGAGCTGTTTTTT. Translation: CAWSVLKGGELFF.